This T cell receptor (beta chain) is drawn from a study of T-cell reconstitution after alpha-beta-depleted transplantation in children. It was with unique molecular identifiers that the TCRbeta library was prepared. TCRdb itself ran the PCR reads through MiXCR, one entry per CDR3 protein. This table holds just over 200,000 distinct CDR3 sequences, roughly 8.3% found once. This clonotype was observed at least ten times. Germline V gene data show CDR1 as MNHNS and CDR2 as SASEGT. V lost 5 bases and J lost 1, with 16 bases in between. CDR3 length: 16 residues. The sequence was collected from a male patient between 2 and 15 years old who had a stem cell transplant for acute myeloid leukemia, so the T cells may come from the graft donor. The chain recombines TRBV6-1 with TRBJ2-3; possible D gene TRBD1, 5 bases. The sequenced sample was PBMCs, mostly from graft donor cells, obtained 360 days after TCRalphabeta/CD19-depleted stem cell transplant. The CDR3 DNA follows: TGTGCCAGCAGTACGACAAGGGGCCGAGGCACAGATACGCAGTATTTT. This translates into CASSTTRGRGTDTQYF.